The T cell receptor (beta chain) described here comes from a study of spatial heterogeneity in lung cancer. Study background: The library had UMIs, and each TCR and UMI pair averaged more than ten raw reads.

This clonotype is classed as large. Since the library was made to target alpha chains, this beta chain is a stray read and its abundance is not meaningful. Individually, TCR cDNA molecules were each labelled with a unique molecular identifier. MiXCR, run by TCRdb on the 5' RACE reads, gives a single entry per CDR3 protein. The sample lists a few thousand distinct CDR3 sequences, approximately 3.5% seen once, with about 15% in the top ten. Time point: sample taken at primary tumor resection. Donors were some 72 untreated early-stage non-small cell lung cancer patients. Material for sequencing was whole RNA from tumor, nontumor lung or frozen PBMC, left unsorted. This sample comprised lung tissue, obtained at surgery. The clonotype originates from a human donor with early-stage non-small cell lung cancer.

CDR3 in amino acids: CATDPGTDSYEQYF. DNA for the CDR3: TGTGCCACCGACCCCGGGACAGACTCCTACGAGCAGTACTTC. The chain has TRBV2 and TRBJ2-7; TRBD1 aligns across 7 bases. After removal of 10 bases from V and 0 bases from J, the junction contained 9 bases not matched to a gene. This CDR3 is built from 14 residues. Germline assignment: CDR1 SNHLY and CDR2 FYNNEI.